The rows below give T cell receptor beta chains drawn from one sample of a study of blood T cell repertoires in COVID-19. Sequencing was performed with immunoSEQ multiplex PCR; in TCRdb, only in-frame clones are kept and a portion is missing. Among around 130,000 clones listed, 84% were seen once. The specimen was peripheral blood. These receptor sequences come from a man aged 55 to 70 with acute or convalescent COVID-19. CDR3s include the opening cysteine and the closing phenylalanine or tryptophan. The D gene is left open where the match is weak. Clone sizes are given selectively: once, few, many, or a class where the clone is expanded.

>.|TRBJ1-3|TRBV15|.
TGTGCCACCAGCGCTGGTAGGGGCGCTGGAAACACCATATATTTT
CATSAGRGAGNTIYF
>TRBD1|TRBJ1-6|TRBV6-5|once
TGTGCCAGCAGACCCGACAGGGGGCGAGATTCACCCCTCCACTTT
CASRPDRGRDSPLHF
>.|TRBJ2-2|TRBV7-3|.
TGTGCCAGCAGCTCACCCGGGAGCCCCAGGCACACCGGGGAGCTGTTTTTT
CASSSPGSPRHTGELFF
>.|TRBJ1-2|TRBV19|.
TGTGCCAGTAGTATGGGGGCCAACTATGGCTACACCTTC
CASSMGANYGYTF
>TRBD2|TRBJ2-1|TRBV7-2|.
TGTGCCAGCAGCCTAGCGGGAGTGGGGAATGAGCAGTTCTTC
CASSLAGVGNEQFF
>.|TRBJ1-4|TRBV5-8|.
TGTGCCAGCAGGGGCAGGGGCGCCGGGACTAATGAAAAACTGTTTTTT
CASRGRGAGTNEKLFF
>.|TRBJ2-3|TRBV19|.
TGTGCCAGTAGTATAGTCCACCGAGCGGGTAGCACAGATACGCAGTATTTT
CASSIVHRAGSTDTQYF
>TRBD2|TRBJ2-7|TRBV4-2|few
TGTGCCAGCTGCCGGGTAGCGGGAGATGCCTACGAGCAGTACTTC
CASCRVAGDAYEQYF
>TRBD1|TRBJ1-3|TRBV4-2|many
TGTGCCAGCAGCCAAGGGAGCGGTAAGGGGGCAAGTACCGGAAACACCATATATTTT
CASSQGSGKGASTGNTIYF
>TRBD2|TRBJ2-1|TRBV5-4|once
TGTGCCAGCAGCTCTAGCGGGGGGGCATCGAACAATGAGCAGTTCTTC
CASSSSGGASNNEQFF
>TRBD1|TRBJ1-2|TRBV5-1|.
TGCGCCAGCAGAATACAGGGGGTTAACTATGGCTACACCTTC
CASRIQGVNYGYTF
>TRBD1|TRBJ2-5|TRBV11-2|.
TGTGCCAGCAGCCTAGGAAACAGGGGGCGTCCCTCCCAAGAGACCCAGTACTTC
CASSLGNRGRPSQETQYF
>TRBD2|TRBJ2-1|TRBV7-8|.
TGTGCCAGCAGCTTAGCAATAGCGGGGGGGGCCAATGAGCAGTTCTTC
CASSLAIAGGANEQFF
>.|TRBJ2-7|TRBV30|.
TGTGCCGGGGGATTAGACTCCTACGAGCAGTACTTC
CAGGLDSYEQYF
>TRBD1|TRBJ2-1|TRBV19|.
TGTGCCAGTAGTCAGGGGGCCTCCTACAATGAGCAGTTCTTC
CASSQGASYNEQFF
>.|TRBJ2-5|TRBV24-1|.
TGTGCCACCAGTGTCGTGAGAGGGCAGAGGGAGACCCAGTACTTC
CATSVVRGQRETQYF
>.|TRBJ2-2|TRBV19|.
TGTGCCAGTAGTAAGACAGGTACCTACGGGGAGCTGTTTTTT
CASSKTGTYGELFF
>TRBD1|TRBJ1-1|TRBV7-8|.
TGTGCCAGCAGTTCGACAGGGACCATGAACACTGAAGCTTTCTTT
CASSSTGTMNTEAFF
>.|TRBJ2-7|TRBV5-4|.
TGTGCCAGCAGCTTCCTGACAGGAAGCTCCTACGAGCAGTACTTC
CASSFLTGSSYEQYF
>.|TRBJ1-3|TRBV10-1|.
TGCGCCAGCACCGAGGGGGACAAGGGTTTTCGCTCTGGAAACACCATATATTTT
CASTEGDKGFRSGNTIYF
>.|TRBJ1-3|TRBV9|.
TGTGCCAGCAGCGTAGAAGGGAGAGGTGGAAACACCATATATTTT
CASSVEGRGGNTIYF
>.|TRBJ1-3|TRBV10-2|many
TGCGCCAGCAGGGTTGAGGCTGGAAACACCATATATTTT
CASRVEAGNTIYF
>TRBD2|TRBJ2-1|TRBV4-1|.
TGCGCCAGCAGCCCCGTAGGGAGGGCCGACAAGTTCTTC
CASSPVGRADKFF
>.|TRBJ2-2|TRBV3-1/TRBV3-2|.
TGTGCCAGCAGCCACCCCAGGGTGTCCGGGGAGCTGTTTTTT
CASSHPRVSGELFF
>.|TRBJ2-3|TRBV5-1|once
TGCGCCAGCAGCTACTCGCAAGCGGGAATACAGGGTACGCAGTATTTT
CASSYSQAGIQGTQYF
>.|TRBJ2-1|TRBV5-1|.
TGCGCCAGCAGCTCGGGACTTGACTCCTACAATGAGCAGTTCTTC
CASSSGLDSYNEQFF
>TRBD1|TRBJ1-6|TRBV3-1/TRBV3-2|.
TGTGCCAGCAGCCAAGGACAGGGGGTGAATTCACCCCTCCACTTT
CASSQGQGVNSPLHF
>TRBD2|TRBJ2-7|TRBV7-2|.
TGTGCCAGCAGCCCCGGGGGAGCGGGATGGTACGAGCAGTACTTC
CASSPGGAGWYEQYF
>.|TRBJ1-1|TRBV6-5|.
TGTGCCAGCAGCCGGGGGATGAACACTGAAGCTTTCTTT
CASSRGMNTEAFF
>.|TRBJ2-5|TRBV6-5|once
TGTGCCAGCAGTTACTTGTCAGGCTACCAAGAGACCCAGTACTTC
CASSYLSGYQETQYF
>.|TRBJ1-2|TRBV12-3/TRBV12-4|.
TGTGCCAGCAGTTTCACACAGGACTATGGCTACACCTTC
CASSFTQDYGYTF
>TRBD1|TRBJ1-2|TRBV5-1|once
TGCGCCAGCAGCTTGGGCCAGGGGGACAACTATGGCTACACCTTC
CASSLGQGDNYGYTF
>.|TRBJ1-2|TRBV25-1|.
TGTGCCAGCAGCGCGTCAGGGGTACACTATGGCTACACCTTC
CASSASGVHYGYTF
>TRBD1|TRBJ2-7|TRBV6-5|.
TGTGCCAGCAGTCCCGGGACAGGGGAGTCCGAGCAGTACTTC
CASSPGTGESEQYF
>TRBD2|TRBJ2-7|TRBV11-2|.
TGTGCCAGCCGGGGGGGCCCGAGAACGAATTACTACGAGCAGTACTTC
CASRGGPRTNYYEQYF
>TRBD1|TRBJ1-1|TRBV19|.
TGTGCCAGTTCGACAGGGGGAAAGAGAGCTTTCTTT
CASSTGGKRAFF
>TRBD1|TRBJ1-1|TRBV5-4|.
TGTGCCAGCAGCAAAGCCCGGGACAGGGGGAACACTGAAGCTTTCTTT
CASSKARDRGNTEAFF
>.|TRBJ2-7|TRBV6-5|.
TGTGCCAGCGGAAGACAGACCCCCTACGAGCAGTACTTC
CASGRQTPYEQYF
>TRBD1|TRBJ2-4|TRBV5-4|.
TGTGCCAGCAGCTTATTAGAGGGGGCGGGAAACATTCAGTACTTC
CASSLLEGAGNIQYF
>.|TRBJ2-5|TRBV7-9|.
TGTGCCAGCAGCCGCCAAGGGGACCAAGAGACCCAGTACTTC
CASSRQGDQETQYF
>.|TRBJ1-6|TRBV19|.
TGTGCCAGTGGGGGGGGTAGAGGCTCACCCCTCCACTTT
CASGGGRGSPLHF
>TRBD2|TRBJ2-3|TRBV10-1|.
TGCGCCAGCAGTGCGGGAGGGACAACAGATACGCAGTATTTT
CASSAGGTTDTQYF
>TRBD2|TRBJ2-7|TRBV27|.
TGTGCCAGCAGCCGGCGGGAGGGCGACGAGCAGTACTTC
CASSRREGDEQYF
>.|TRBJ1-6|TRBV5-1|.
TGCGCCAGCAGCCCCGAACCGGGACAAAGCTCCTATAATTCACCCCTCCACTTT
CASSPEPGQSSYNSPLHF
>TRBD1|TRBJ2-3|TRBV11-1|.
TGTGCCAGCAGCTCAGGGGGAGTCACTAGCACAGATACGCAGTATTTT
CASSSGGVTSTDTQYF
>TRBD1|TRBJ1-2|TRBV3-1/TRBV3-2|.
TGTGCCAGCACCCCGGACAGGGGTGACTATGGCTACACCTTC
CASTPDRGDYGYTF
>.|TRBJ1-6|TRBV14|few
TGTGCCAGCAGCCGCGAGAGGTGGGATTCACCCCTCCACTTT
CASSRERWDSPLHF
>TRBD1|TRBJ2-1|TRBV27|few
TGTGCCAGCGCAGACAGGGGGCCTAACAATGAGCAGTTCTTC
CASADRGPNNEQFF
>TRBD1|TRBJ2-2|TRBV25-1|.
TGTGCCAGCACCAAGACAGGGTACACCGGGGAGCTGTTTTTT
CASTKTGYTGELFF
>TRBD1|TRBJ1-6|TRBV5-5|.
TGTGCCAGCAGCTCCGGGACAGGGTATAATTCACCCCTCCACTTT
CASSSGTGYNSPLHF
>TRBD1|TRBJ2-6|TRBV7-9|.
TGTGCCAGCAGTCATGCCGGGGGACAGGGTCCCACTGGGGCCAACGTCCTGACTTTC
CASSHAGGQGPTGANVLTF
>.|TRBJ2-5|TRBV24-1|.
TGTGCCACCAGTGGCGGAGGGACCCAGTACTTC
CATSGGGTQYF
>TRBD2|TRBJ2-3|TRBV19|.
TGTGCCACCACAGTACCGGGGGGTCTCGCTAGCACAGATACGCAGTATTTT
CATTVPGGLASTDTQYF
>.|TRBJ2-1|TRBV27|.
TGTGCCAGCAGTTGGAGCAGGGGCAATGAGCAGTTCTTC
CASSWSRGNEQFF
>TRBD2|TRBJ2-7|TRBV27|.
TGTGCCAGCAGCACCGGGACTAGCGGGGGGATTGGCGAGCAGTACTTC
CASSTGTSGGIGEQYF
>.|TRBJ2-5|TRBV6-4|.
TGTGCCAGCAGTGGACAGCGAGGAGAGACCCAGTACTTC
CASSGQRGETQYF
>.|TRBJ2-5|TRBV4-1|.
TGCGCCAGCAGCCAACCAGGGCAAGAGACCCAGTACTTC
CASSQPGQETQYF
>TRBD2|TRBJ2-4|TRBV20-1|once
TGCAGTGCTAGTCCGGGGAGGGACATTCAGTACTTC
CSASPGRDIQYF
>TRBD1|TRBJ1-2|TRBV6-5|.
TGTGCCAGCAGATTTCCCGGGACAGGTGCTTCTGGCTACACCTTC
CASRFPGTGASGYTF